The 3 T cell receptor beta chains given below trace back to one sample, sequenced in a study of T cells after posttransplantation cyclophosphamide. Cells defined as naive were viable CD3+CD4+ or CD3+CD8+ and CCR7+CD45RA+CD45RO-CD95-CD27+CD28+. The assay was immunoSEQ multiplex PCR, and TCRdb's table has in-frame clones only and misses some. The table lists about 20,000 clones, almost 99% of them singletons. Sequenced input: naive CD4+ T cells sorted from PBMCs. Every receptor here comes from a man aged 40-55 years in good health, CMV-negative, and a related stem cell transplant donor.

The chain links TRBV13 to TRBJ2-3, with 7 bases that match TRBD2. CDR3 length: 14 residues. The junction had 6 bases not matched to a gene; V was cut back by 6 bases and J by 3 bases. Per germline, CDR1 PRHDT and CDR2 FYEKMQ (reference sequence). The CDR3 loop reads CASSREGLTDTQYF. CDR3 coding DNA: TGTGCCAGCAGTAGGGAGGGCCTAACAGATACGCAGTATTTT.

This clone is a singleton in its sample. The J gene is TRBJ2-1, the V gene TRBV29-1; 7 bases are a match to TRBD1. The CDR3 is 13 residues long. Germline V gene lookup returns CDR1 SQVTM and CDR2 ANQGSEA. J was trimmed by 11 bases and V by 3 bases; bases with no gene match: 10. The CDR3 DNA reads TGCAGCGTTGACCCCGGGCAGGGGGAAAAGCAGTTCTTC. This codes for CSVDPGQGEKQFF.

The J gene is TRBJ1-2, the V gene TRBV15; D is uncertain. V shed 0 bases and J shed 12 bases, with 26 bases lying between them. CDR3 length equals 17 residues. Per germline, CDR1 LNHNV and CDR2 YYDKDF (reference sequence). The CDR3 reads CATSREEWVQPGIDDTF. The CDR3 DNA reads TGTGCCACCAGCAGAGAGGAGTGGGTACAGCCCGGGATTGACGACACCTTC.